This T cell receptor (beta chain) is drawn from a study of T-cell memory formation after mild COVID-19. As concerns this clonotype: What it binds is not known.

Study-wide points: Balance between CD4 and CD8 was seen in clones contracting day 15 to 85, and a CD4+ lean was seen in later expanders.

With 0 bases removed from V and 7 bases from J, the gap between germline ends came to 13 bases. This CDR3 has 15 residues. Per the germline V gene, CDR1 is ENHRY and CDR2 is SYGVKD. TCRalpha and TCRbeta libraries used 5'RACE with constant-segment primers and UMIs. TCRdb redid the calling of the 5' RACE reads with MiXCR, one entry per CDR3 protein. The sample carries about 210,000 distinct CDR3 sequences, around 25% recorded once. The chain couples TRBV10-3 to TRBJ2-1; D gene uncertain. Sequences were obtained from PBMCs or a T cell subset sorted from them (not recorded which). The sequence derives from an adult woman who had mild COVID-19 (a few samples of this study predate the infection). Cell type and time point are not known. This chain's CDR3 is CAISESDSFLNEQFF. DNA of the CDR3: TGTGCCATCAGTGAGTCGGATAGCTTTCTGAATGAGCAGTTCTTC.